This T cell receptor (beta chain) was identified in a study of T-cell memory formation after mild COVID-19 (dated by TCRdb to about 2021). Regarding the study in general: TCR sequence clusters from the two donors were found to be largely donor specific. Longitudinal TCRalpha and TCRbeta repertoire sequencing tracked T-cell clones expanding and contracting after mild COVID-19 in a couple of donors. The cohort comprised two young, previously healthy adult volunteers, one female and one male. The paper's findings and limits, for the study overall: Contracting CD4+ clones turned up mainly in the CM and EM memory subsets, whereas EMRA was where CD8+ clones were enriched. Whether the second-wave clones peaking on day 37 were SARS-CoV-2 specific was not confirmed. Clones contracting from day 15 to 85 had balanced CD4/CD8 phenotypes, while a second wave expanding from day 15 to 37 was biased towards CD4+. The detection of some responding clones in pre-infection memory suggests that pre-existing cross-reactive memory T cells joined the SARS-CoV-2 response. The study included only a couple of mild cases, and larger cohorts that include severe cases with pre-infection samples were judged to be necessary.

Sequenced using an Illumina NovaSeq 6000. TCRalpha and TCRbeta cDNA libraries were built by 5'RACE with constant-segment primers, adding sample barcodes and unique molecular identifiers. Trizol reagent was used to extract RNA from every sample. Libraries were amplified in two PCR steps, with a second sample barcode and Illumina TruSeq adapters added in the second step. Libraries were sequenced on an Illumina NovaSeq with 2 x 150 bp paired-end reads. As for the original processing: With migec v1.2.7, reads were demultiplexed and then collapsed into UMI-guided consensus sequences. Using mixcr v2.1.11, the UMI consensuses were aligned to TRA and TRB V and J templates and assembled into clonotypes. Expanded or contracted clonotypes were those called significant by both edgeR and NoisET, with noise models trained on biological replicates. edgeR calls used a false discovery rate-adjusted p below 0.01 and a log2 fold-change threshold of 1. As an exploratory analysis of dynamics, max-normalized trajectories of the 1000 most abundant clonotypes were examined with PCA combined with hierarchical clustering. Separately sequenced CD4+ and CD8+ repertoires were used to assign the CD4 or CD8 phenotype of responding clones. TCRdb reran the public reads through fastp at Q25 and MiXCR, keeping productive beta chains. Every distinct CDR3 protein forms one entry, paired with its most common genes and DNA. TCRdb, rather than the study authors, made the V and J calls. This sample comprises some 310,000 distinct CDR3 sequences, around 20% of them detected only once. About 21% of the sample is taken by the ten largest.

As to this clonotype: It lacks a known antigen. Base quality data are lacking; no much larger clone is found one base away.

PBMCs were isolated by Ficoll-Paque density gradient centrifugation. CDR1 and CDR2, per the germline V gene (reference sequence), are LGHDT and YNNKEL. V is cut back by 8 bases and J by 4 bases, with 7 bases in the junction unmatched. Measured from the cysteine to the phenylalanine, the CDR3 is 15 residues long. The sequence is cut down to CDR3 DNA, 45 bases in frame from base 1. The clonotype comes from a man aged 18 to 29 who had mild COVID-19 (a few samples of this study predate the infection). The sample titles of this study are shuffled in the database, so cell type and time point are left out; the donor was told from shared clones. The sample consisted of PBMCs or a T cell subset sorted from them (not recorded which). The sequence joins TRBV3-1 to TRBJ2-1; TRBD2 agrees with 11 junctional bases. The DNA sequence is TGTGCCAGCGGTCCCGGGACTAGCGGTTACAATGAGCAGTTCTTC. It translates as CASGPGTSGYNEQFF.